These 24 T cell receptor beta chains came from one sample sequenced in a study of T cell repertoires in cytomegalovirus infection. TCRdb reanalysed the reads using MiXCR and keeps one entry per CDR3 protein. There are a few hundred thousand distinct CDR3 sequences in the sample; about 17% occur only once, and around 12% lies in the top ten. Sequencing input: PBMCs. The receptors were sampled from a human donor in good health (CMV status not recorded). Some clones in this sample may be carry-over from other donors' samples.

This clonotype was seen a handful of times. The chain joins TRBV2 to TRBJ1-2, with 9 bases lining up with TRBD1. The CDR3 spans 12 residues. Per the germline V gene, CDR1 is SNHLY and CDR2 is FYNNEI. V shed 11 bases and J 2 bases; nucleotides not matched to a gene: 3. CDR3 sequence (DNA): TGTGCCGCGGGACAGGGAAACTATGGCTACACCTTC. Protein product: CAAGQGNYGYTF.

V usage is TRBV6-1 and J usage is TRBJ2-3; 12 nucleotides match TRBD2. V was clipped by 6 bases and J by 6 bases; unmatched bases: 10. Germline CDR1 and CDR2: MNHNS and SASEGT. The CDR3 runs to 16 residues. Here the CDR3 reads CASSIQLAGGVDTQYF. As DNA, the CDR3 is TGTGCCAGCAGCATACAACTAGCGGGGGGTGTGGATACGCAGTATTTT.

This clonotype was detected many times. The chain employs TRBV10-3 and TRBJ1-1; the D is unclear. The V end lost 6 bases, the J end lost 7 bases, and 12 bases lay between the germline ends. There are 12 residues in the CDR3. CDR1 ENHRY and CDR2 SYGVKD come from the germline V gene. CDR3 DNA: TGTGCCATCAGCGATATCAGCTTTGAAGCTTTCTTT. Residues: CAISDISFEAFF.

This clonotype was counted ten times or more. The rearrangement uses TRBV7-6 and TRBJ1-1, with D tentatively TRBD1 (5 bases). Germline V gene data show CDR1 as SGHVS and CDR2 as FNYEAQ. Between the trimmed V and J ends, which lost 4 bases and 1 base, there was a span of 16 bases. This CDR3 is 16 amino acids long. CDR3 sequence: CASSWGDTTENTEAFF. DNA for the CDR3: TGTGCCAGCAGCTGGGGGGATACGACAGAGAACACTGAAGCTTTCTTT.

The chain employs TRBV9 and TRBJ2-3; tentatively, D is TRBD1 or TRBD2 (5 bases each). Between the trimmed V and J ends, which lost 0 bases and 5 bases, there was a span of 16 bases. The germline CDR1 and CDR2 sequences are SGDLS and YYNGEE. The CDR3 has 16 residues. CDR3 sequence reads: CASSVGVGAGGDTQYF. CDR3 bases: TGTGCCAGCAGCGTAGGAGTAGGGGCCGGAGGAGATACGCAGTATTTT.

The V and J genes are TRBV6-6 and TRBJ1-6; D not certain. Deletions cut 0 bases from V and 7 bases from J, with 10 bases between. This CDR3 spans 15 amino acids. The V gene's germline CDR1 is MNHNY and CDR2 SVGAGI (reference sequence). The CDR3 region has the DNA TGTGCCAGCAGTTACTCTGGGCCCCGAAATTCACCCCTCCACTTT. This translates into CASSYSGPRNSPLHF.

About this clonotype: This could be a read error, since a much larger clone is one nucleotide away. The chain joins TRBV28 to TRBJ2-7, with D tentatively TRBD1 (6 bases). The germline V gene encodes CDR1 MDHEN and CDR2 SYDVKM. This CDR3 has 14 amino acids. Trimming shortened V by 5 bases and J by 4 bases, and 15 bases separated the two germline ends. The CDR3 sequence: CASSPTQGHYEQYF. CDR3 nucleotides: TGTGCCAGCAGTCCGACCCAGGGGCATTACGAGCAGTACTTC.

This clonotype showed up just a few times. This rearrangement joins TRBV29-1 to TRBJ2-7; the match to TRBD1 covers 11 bases. Germline trimming cut 3 bases from V and 4 bases from J; bases unmatched to any gene: 2. The CDR3 contains 13 residues. The germline CDR1 and CDR2 sequences are SQVTM and ANQGSEA. The CDR3 region has the DNA TGCAGCGTTGAGGGACAGGGGGGGTACGAGCAGTACTTC. It yields the protein CSVEGQGGYEQYF.

At least ten counts were recorded for this clonotype. V and J are TRBV7-2 and TRBJ1-1, with D possibly matching TRBD1 (5 bases). The V end was cut by 5 bases, the J end by 1 base, with 11 bases between. Per germline, CDR1 SGHTA and CDR2 FQGNSA. This CDR3 has 14 residues. This CDR3 reads CASSTRQRNTEAFF. CDR3 bases: TGTGCCAGCAGCACCCGACAGAGGAACACTGAAGCTTTCTTT.

This clonotype has at least ten counts. The CDR3 DNA sequence: TGTGCCAGCAGTTTAGGGGGCGCGGACTATGGCTACACCTTC. Its protein is CASSLGGADYGYTF. The rearrangement links TRBV6-1 to TRBJ1-2; 7 bases line up with TRBD1. The CDR3 totals 14 residues. With 5 bases clipped from V and 3 bases from J, the junction kept 6 bases outside the gene matches. Germline loops: CDR1 MNHNS, CDR2 SASEGT.

This clonotype has at least ten counts. The V and J genes are TRBV2 and TRBJ2-3; TRBD2 matches 7 bases. This CDR3 has 13 amino acids. Germline assignment: CDR1 SNHLY and CDR2 FYNNEI. V was clipped by 5 bases and J by 2 bases; unmatched bases: 1. Here the CDR3 reads CASSRDYTDTQYF. The CDR3 region has the DNA TGTGCCAGCAGTCGGGACTACACAGATACGCAGTATTTT.

The V gene is TRBV2, the J gene TRBJ1-4, with D tentatively TRBD1 (5 bases). In germline, CDR1 is SNHLY, CDR2 FYNNEI. V lost 6 bases, J lost 12 bases, and 14 bases lay in between. This CDR3 has 12 residues. The CDR3 DNA is TGTGCCAGCAGGCGGCAGGGTGTAGAACTGTTTTTT. The encoded protein is CASRRQGVELFF. The variable domain in full, completed from reference TRBV2 and TRBJ1-4, reads EPEVTQTPSHQVTQMGQEVILRCVPISNHLYFYWYRQILGQKVEFLVSFYNNEISEKSEIFDDQFSVERPDGSNFTLKIRSTKLEDSAMYFCASRRQGVELFFGSGTQLSVL.

This chain uses TRBV27 with TRBJ2-5, with D possibly being TRBD1 (5 bases). The V and J ends lost 5 bases and 3 bases respectively, with 16 bases between them. Germline V gives CDR1 MNHEY, CDR2 SMNVEV (reference sequence). CDR3 length: 15 amino acids. CDR3 amino acids: CASSPIDQGEETQYF. DNA for the CDR3: TGTGCCAGCAGTCCTATTGATCAGGGTGAAGAGACCCAGTACTTC.

This clonotype occurred many times. J is TRBJ1-4 and V is TRBV19; 9 bases match TRBD1. This CDR3 contains 15 residues. Germline-derived CDR1 and CDR2 are LNHDA and SQIVND (reference sequence). The ends lost 5 bases at V and 8 bases at J; junction bases unmatched: 9. Written as DNA, the CDR3 is TGTGCCAGTAGTGCGCCGGGACAGGGCCGGGAAAAACTGTTTTTT. Protein sequence: CASSAPGQGREKLFF. The complete variable domain, with remaining parts taken from reference TRBV19 and TRBJ1-4, reads DGGITQSPKYLFRKEGQNVTLSCEQNLNHDAMYWYRQDPGQGLRLIYYSQIVNDFQKGDIAEGYSVSREKKESFPLTVTSAQKNPTAFYLCASSAPGQGREKLFFGSGTQLSVL.

This clonotype has more than one count but fewer than ten. The J gene is TRBJ1-2, the V gene TRBV5-4; perhaps TRBD1 as D (6 bases). Trimming shortened V by 4 bases and J by 8 bases, and 15 bases separated the two germline ends. From germline, CDR1 is SGHNT and CDR2 YYREEE (reference sequence). CDR3 size: 13 residues. CDR3 loop: CASSQTTGDGYTF. The CDR3 DNA follows: TGTGCCAGCAGCCAAACGACAGGAGACGGCTACACCTTC.

At least ten counts were recorded for this clonotype. The V gene is TRBV28, the J gene TRBJ1-3; TRBD1 agrees at 8 bases. CDR1 is MDHEN and CDR2 is SYDVKM in the germline V gene. The CDR3 runs to 16 residues. J was trimmed by 7 bases and V by 6 bases; bases with no gene match: 14. CDR3 bases: TGTGCCAGCAGGGAACGACAGGGGAACCGTTGGAACACCATATATTTT. It specifies CASRERQGNRWNTIYF.

In this sample, this clonotype turned up many times. This sequence joins TRBV7-2 and TRBJ2-7; no definite D call. This CDR3 has 15 residues. The V and J ends lost 1 base and 0 bases respectively, with 10 bases between them. CDR1 and CDR2 (germline): SGHTA, FQGNSA. CDR3 amino acids: CASSLGAKSSYEQYF. Here the CDR3 DNA reads TGTGCCAGCAGCTTAGGGGCAAAAAGCTCCTACGAGCAGTACTTC.

The chain combines TRBV4-3 with TRBJ1-6; D gene ambiguous. V shed 0 bases and J shed 7 bases, with 4 bases lying between them. The germline CDR1 and CDR2 sequences are LGHNA and YSLEER. This CDR3 is built from 13 residues. This CDR3 reads CASSQEGNSPLHF. In DNA, the CDR3 is TGCGCCAGCAGCCAAGAAGGGAATTCACCCCTCCACTTT.

This clonotype was counted many times. The gene calls are TRBV12-3 or TRBV12-4 and TRBJ1-1, with 8 bases fitting TRBD1. CDR3 size: 16 residues. With V trimmed by 6 bases and J by 1 base, 10 bases remained unmatched. The CDR3 loop is CASSFTTGTGNTEAFF. CDR3 in DNA: TGTGCCAGCAGCTTTACGACCGGGACAGGGAACACTGAAGCTTTCTTT.

This clonotype was recorded at least ten times. The chain employs TRBV7-9 and TRBJ2-4, with D perhaps TRBD2 (5 bases). Trimming took off 1 base at V and 1 base at J, with 8 bases between the two ends. CDR3 length equals 15 residues. Germline V gene lookup returns CDR1 SEHNR and CDR2 FQNEAQ (reference sequence). This CDR3 reads CASSLVGEAKNIQYF. CDR3 bases: TGTGCCAGCAGCTTAGTCGGGGAGGCCAAAAACATTCAGTACTTC. Based on the CDR3 plus reference TRBV7-9 and TRBJ2-4, the full variable domain is DTGVSQNPRHKITKRGQNVTFRCDPISEHNRLYWYRQTLGQGPEFLTYFQNEAQLEKSRLLSDRFSAERPKGSFSTLEIQRTEQGDSAMYLCASSLVGEAKNIQYFGAGTRLSVL.

The sample holds many counts of this clonotype. This chain connects TRBV7-3 to TRBJ2-2; possibly TRBD1 for D (5 bases). Trimming removed 2 bases at V and 1 base at J, with 14 bases between. The CDR3 sequence is 17 residues long. Germline values: CDR1 SGHTA, CDR2 FQGTGA. The CDR3 protein is CASSLPAREENTGELFF. The DNA of the CDR3 is TGTGCCAGCAGCTTACCGGCCAGGGAAGAGAACACCGGGGAGCTGTTTTTT.

Many counts were recorded for this clonotype. The chain has TRBV7-2 and TRBJ1-4; tentatively, D is TRBD1 (5 bases). Trimming stripped 1 base from V and 10 bases from J, with 19 bases between. This CDR3 has 16 residues. The germline V gene encodes CDR1 SGHTA and CDR2 FQGNSA. The CDR3 reads CASSLEAGGPRGKLFF. CDR3 coding DNA: TGTGCCAGCAGCTTAGAAGCCGGGGGTCCCAGAGGAAAACTGTTTTTT.

The genes are TRBV5-1 and TRBJ1-6, with D unresolved. CDR1 and CDR2 (germline): SGHRS, YFSETQ. This CDR3 is 13 amino acids long. V lost 4 bases to trimming and J lost 7 bases, with 9 bases between them. The CDR3 DNA is TGCGCCAGCAGCGCAGATCAGAATTCACCCCTCCACTTT. Translating gives CASSADQNSPLHF. Combining the CDR3 with reference TRBV5-1 and TRBJ1-6 gives the whole variable domain KAGVTQTPRYLIKTRGQQVTLSCSPISGHRSVSWYQQTPGQGLQFLFEYFSETQRNKGNFPGRFSGRQFSNSRSEMNVSTLELGDSALYLCASSADQNSPLHFGNGTRLTVT.

This rearrangement joins TRBV28 to TRBJ2-1, with D perhaps matching TRBD1 (6 bases). From germline, CDR1 is MDHEN and CDR2 SYDVKM. Trimming left V 5 bases short and J 9 bases short, with 17 bases between. The CDR3 totals 14 residues. The CDR3 DNA follows: TGTGCCAGCAGTGCCGTCACAGGGACCGGTGAGCAGTTCTTC. It codes for CASSAVTGTGEQFF. Full variable domain (missing parts from reference TRBV28 and TRBJ2-1): DVKVTQSSRYLVKRTGEKVFLECVQDMDHENMFWYRQDPGLGLRLIYFSYDVKMKEKGDIPEGYSVSREKKERFSLILESASTNQTSMYLCASSAVTGTGEQFFGPGTRLTVL.